What follows describes a single T cell receptor (beta chain). No antigen is known for it. This specimen comes from a study of T-cell reconstitution after alpha-beta-depleted transplantation in children. A library of TCRbeta sequences, prepared with unique molecular identifiers, was generated. Each CDR3 protein gets one entry after TCRdb re-called the PCR reads with MiXCR. Among about 980,000 distinct CDR3 sequences listed, roughly 31% were seen once. Findings and caveats of the study: Alpha-beta T cells present about two months after transplant were reported to originate from several hundred expanded graft clones.

Germline assignment: CDR1 MNHEY and CDR2 SMNVEV (reference sequence). The CDR3 extends over 15 amino acids. Unmatched junction bases numbered 6, after V lost 6 bases and J lost 6 bases. The sequence was collected from a boy in the first two years of life who had a stem cell transplant for SCID, so the T cells may come from the graft donor. The input for sequencing was PBMCs, mostly from graft donor cells, taken 360 days after TCRalphabeta/CD19-depleted stem cell transplant. The chain has TRBV27 and TRBJ1-5; 12 bases fit TRBD1. The CDR3 nucleotides are TGTGCCAGCAGGGGGACAGGGGGCTTGATTCAGCCCCAGCATTTT. It specifies CASRGTGGLIQPQHF.